This T cell receptor (beta chain) is drawn from a study of beta chain features in type 1 diabetes. The wider study: About 110,000,000 sorted cells were examined across all samples.

V lost 3 bases to trimming and J lost 0 bases, with 13 bases between them. Germline V gene sequence: CDR1 SGHNT, CDR2 YYREEE (reference sequence). The CDR3 consists of 16 residues. The table lists this clone with a few counts. Its antigen is still unknown. Study-level findings and limits: Type 1 diabetes patients had fewer VDJ junction insertions and more deletions.

All of the isolated RNA was reverse transcribed, so expressed TCRB transcripts were sequenced. Read counts averaged around 3.5 million for samples of naive, central memory and regulatory T cells. Assay used: immunoSEQ multiplex PCR; TCRdb lists only in-frame clones, some missing. The sample has around 340,000 clones; around 7.6% are singletons. The sequenced sample was central memory CD4+ T cells from blood. The source of this sequence is a woman under 30 in good health. The rearrangement links TRBV5-4 to TRBJ2-1, with D hard to call. The CDR3 region has the DNA TGTGCCAGCAGCTCCACTCTAACCAGCTCCTACAATGAGCAGTTCTTC. It codes for CASSSTLTSSYNEQFF.